These 14 T cell receptor beta chains originate from one sample sequenced in a study of T cell responses to AZD1222 COVID-19 vaccine (dated by TCRdb to the early 2020s). The time point label on this specimen signifies: baseline before first vaccination. Library generation was performed with the immunoSEQ multiplex PCR assay. TCRdb mirrors the immuneACCESS table, restricted to in-frame sequences. Some clones are absent from its copies; in checked studies, under half trace to an unresolved V gene, and the reason for the others is unknown. This sample comprises more than 150,000 clones, 94% of them detected only once. The ten largest make up about 0.64% of the sample. Sequencing used peripheral blood, obtained on day 0 of AZD1222 vaccination. The source of these receptors is an adult in good health.

This clone turned up a few times. The rearrangement uses TRBV19 and TRBJ1-5, with a weak D call TRBD1 (5 bases). With 7 bases removed from V and 0 bases from J, the gap between germline ends came to 10 bases. Germline lookup yields CDR1 LNHDA and CDR2 SQIVND (reference sequence). The CDR3 consists of 14 residues. Here the CDR3 DNA reads TGTGCCAGTAAGCCGGGACCTAGCAATCAGCCCCAGCATTTT. Encoded protein: CASKPGPSNQPQHF.

The chain recombines TRBV6-5 with TRBJ2-1, with a possible D match to TRBD1 (6 bases). V was pared by 5 bases and J by 8 bases, with 16 bases between. CDR1 is MNHEY, CDR2 SVGAGI, per germline. This CDR3 has 14 amino acids. The CDR3 sequence: CASSIIREGDEQFF. The CDR3 nucleotides read TGTGCCAGCAGTATAATCCGAGAGGGGGATGAGCAGTTCTTC.

The chain links TRBV7-9 to TRBJ2-7; tentative D call: TRBD2 (5 bases). The CDR3 sequence is 17 residues long. The germline V and J ends were trimmed by 2 bases and 5 bases, with 22 bases remaining between them. Germline V gene data show CDR1 as SEHNR and CDR2 as FQNEAQ (reference sequence). The CDR3 sequence is CASSLMGMLGRFDEQYF. CDR3 sequence (DNA): TGTGCCAGCAGCTTAATGGGTATGCTTGGGAGATTCGACGAGCAGTACTTC.

The CDR3 loop reads CASMGEAYEQYF. The CDR3 nucleotides read TGTGCCAGCATGGGGGAAGCCTACGAGCAGTACTTC. This sequence joins TRBV6-5 and TRBJ2-7, with D perhaps assigned TRBD1 or TRBD2 (5 bases each). The CDR3 is made up of 12 amino acids. V was trimmed by 7 bases and J by 2 bases, leaving 9 bases between them. Germline V gene sequence: CDR1 MNHEY, CDR2 SVGAGI.

CDR3 DNA: TGTGCCAGTAGTATACGGACAGCTGGAAACACCATATATTTT. It translates to CASSIRTAGNTIYF. This chain uses TRBV19 with TRBJ1-3, with TRBD1 as a possible D gene (6 bases). This CDR3 spans 14 amino acids. V dropped 2 bases and J dropped 2 bases, with 7 bases sitting between them. Germline V lookup: CDR1 LNHDA, CDR2 SQIVND (reference sequence).

Notes on this clone: This sample includes further DNA sequences coding for the same CDR3. V gene TRBV19 combines with J gene TRBJ1-1, with 7 bases aligning to TRBD1. Germline values: CDR1 LNHDA, CDR2 SQIVND (reference sequence). The J segment lost 4 bases and the V segment lost 3 bases, leaving 5 bases of the junction unmatched. This CDR3 spans 14 amino acids. Here the CDR3 DNA reads TGTGCCAGTAGTATTAAGGGGGCAGGCACTGAAGCTTTCTTT. Its protein is CASSIKGAGTEAFF.

The rearrangement joins TRBV19 to TRBJ1-4; TRBD1 might be the D (6 bases). CDR1 and CDR2 from the germline V gene are LNHDA and SQIVND (reference sequence). The CDR3 consists of 14 residues. V lost 6 bases and J lost 5, with 13 bases in between. CDR3 amino acids: CASRNDRQNEKLFF. In DNA, the CDR3 is TGTGCCAGTAGGAATGACAGGCAGAATGAAAAACTGTTTTTT.

The count of this clone is one. V and J are TRBV5-4 and TRBJ2-7, with 7 bases that match TRBD1. Germline loops: CDR1 SGHNT, CDR2 YYREEE (reference sequence). The CDR3 is made up of 13 amino acids. V was clipped by 3 bases and J by 0 bases; unmatched bases: 0. The CDR3 DNA reads TGTGCCAGCAGCTGGGACAGCTCCTACGAGCAGTACTTC. As protein: CASSWDSSYEQYF.

The chain employs TRBV3-1 (or the pseudogene TRBV3-2) and TRBJ1-1, with a possible D match to TRBD1 (5 bases). The V gene's germline CDR1 is LGHDT and CDR2 YNNKEL (reference sequence). The CDR3 contains 16 residues. Trimming removed 1 base from V and 5 bases from J, with 17 bases in between. The CDR3 loop reads CASSQALPRVGTEAFF. The CDR3 coding sequence is TGTGCCAGCAGCCAAGCCCTCCCCAGGGTTGGAACTGAAGCTTTCTTT.

V usage is TRBV10-3 and J usage is TRBJ1-2; D possibly corresponds to TRBD1 (5 bases). Germline CDR1 is ENHRY and CDR2 is SYGVKD. This CDR3 has 12 amino acids. The V and J ends lost 4 bases and 7 bases respectively, with 10 bases between them. CDR3 DNA: TGTGCCATCAGTGGACAGAATCCTGGCTACACCTTC. It translates to CAISGQNPGYTF.

J is TRBJ1-1 and V is TRBV24-1; 8 positions match TRBD1. The CDR3 totals 13 residues. With V trimmed by 7 bases and J by 5 bases, 5 bases remained unmatched. Germline loops: CDR1 KGHDR, CDR2 SFDVKD. DNA of the CDR3: TGTGCCACCAGCGCAGGGGGCCGGACTGAAGCTTTCTTT. Protein sequence: CATSAGGRTEAFF.

The chain combines TRBV11-2 with TRBJ1-5; 12 nucleotides line up with TRBD1. Germline values: CDR1 SGHAT, CDR2 FQNNGV. This CDR3 region has 17 residues. The trim removed 0 bases at V and 2 bases at J, leaving 2 bases unmatched. The CDR3 nucleotides read TGTGCCAGCAGCTTAGAGGGGACAGGGGGCGGCAATCAGCCCCAGCATTTT. Amino acid sequence: CASSLEGTGGGNQPQHF.

The CDR3 spells CASSYGLALNYEQYF. The CDR3 nucleotides read TGTGCCAGCAGTTACGGTCTAGCGTTAAACTACGAGCAGTACTTC. The V call is TRBV6-5, the J call TRBJ2-7; the D gene is possibly TRBD2 (6 bases). The germline gives CDR1 MNHEY, CDR2 SVGAGI. Trimming removed 2 bases from V and 3 bases from J, with 14 bases in between. The CDR3 consists of 15 residues.

J is TRBJ1-1 and V is TRBV2; D may be TRBD1 (5 bases). The germline V gene has CDR1 SNHLY and CDR2 FYNNEI. CDR3 size: 16 residues. V lost 6 bases to trimming and J lost 2 bases, with 19 bases between them. The CDR3 spells CASRDRQGARNTEAFF. The CDR3 bases are TGTGCCAGCAGGGATAGGCAGGGCGCGAGAAACACTGAAGCTTTCTTT.